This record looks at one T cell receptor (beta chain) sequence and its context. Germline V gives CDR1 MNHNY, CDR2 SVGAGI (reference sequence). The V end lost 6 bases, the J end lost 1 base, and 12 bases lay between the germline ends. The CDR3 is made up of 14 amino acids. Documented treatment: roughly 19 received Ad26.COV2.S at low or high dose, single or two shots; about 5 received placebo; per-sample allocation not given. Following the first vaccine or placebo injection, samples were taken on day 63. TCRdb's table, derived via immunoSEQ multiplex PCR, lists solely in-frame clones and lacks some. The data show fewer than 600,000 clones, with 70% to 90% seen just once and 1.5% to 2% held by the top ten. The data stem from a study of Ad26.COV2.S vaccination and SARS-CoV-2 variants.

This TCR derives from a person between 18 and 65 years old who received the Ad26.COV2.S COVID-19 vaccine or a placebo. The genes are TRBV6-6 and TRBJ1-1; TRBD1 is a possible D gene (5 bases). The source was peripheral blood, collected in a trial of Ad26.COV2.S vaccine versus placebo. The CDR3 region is CASSMTATNTEAFF. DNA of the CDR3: TGTGCCAGCAGCATGACAGCTACGAACACTGAAGCTTTCTTT.